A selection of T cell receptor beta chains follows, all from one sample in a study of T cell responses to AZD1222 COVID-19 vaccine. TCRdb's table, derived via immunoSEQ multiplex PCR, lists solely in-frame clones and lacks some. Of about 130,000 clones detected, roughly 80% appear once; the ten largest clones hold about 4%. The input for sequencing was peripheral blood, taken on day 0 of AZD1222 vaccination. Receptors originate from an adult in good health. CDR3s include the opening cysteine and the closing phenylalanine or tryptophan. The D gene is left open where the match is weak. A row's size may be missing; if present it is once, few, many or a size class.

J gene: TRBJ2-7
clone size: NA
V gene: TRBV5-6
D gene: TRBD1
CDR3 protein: CASSSPYRGSYEQYF
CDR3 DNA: TGTGCCAGCAGCTCGCCCTACAGGGGTTCCTACGAGCAGTACTTC

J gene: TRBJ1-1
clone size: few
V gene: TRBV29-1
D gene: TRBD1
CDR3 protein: CSVTLGTARRGGFF
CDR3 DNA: TGCAGCGTTACCCTTGGGACAGCGAGGAGGGGTGGTTTCTTT

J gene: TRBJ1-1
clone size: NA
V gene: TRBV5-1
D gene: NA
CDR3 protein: CASSRTPQGLNTEAFF
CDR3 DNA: TGCGCCAGCAGTCGTACCCCACAGGGATTGAACACTGAAGCTTTCTTT

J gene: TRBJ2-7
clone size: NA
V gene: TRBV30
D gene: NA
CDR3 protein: CAWSNQIYEQYF
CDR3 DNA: TGTGCCTGGAGTAATCAGATCTACGAGCAGTACTTC

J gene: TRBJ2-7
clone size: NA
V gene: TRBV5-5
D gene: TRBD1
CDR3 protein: CASSSPDRGTYEQYF
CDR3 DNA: TGTGCCAGCAGCTCCCCCGACAGGGGAACCTACGAGCAGTACTTC

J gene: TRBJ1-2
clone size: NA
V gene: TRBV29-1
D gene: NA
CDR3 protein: CSVEPQEGSYGYTF
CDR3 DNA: TGCAGCGTTGAACCCCAGGAGGGGAGCTATGGCTACACCTTC

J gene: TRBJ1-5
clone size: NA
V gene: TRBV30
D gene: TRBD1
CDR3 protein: CAWSGQGRQPQHF
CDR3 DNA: TGTGCCTGGAGCGGACAGGGTAGGCAGCCCCAGCATTTT

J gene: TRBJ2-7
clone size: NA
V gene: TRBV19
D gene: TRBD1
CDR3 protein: CASSPPTGGYVDEQYF
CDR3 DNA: TGTGCCAGTAGCCCCCCGACAGGGGGTTATGTGGACGAGCAGTACTTC

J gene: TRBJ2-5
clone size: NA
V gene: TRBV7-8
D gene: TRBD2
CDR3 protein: CASSARLAGGLGQETQYF
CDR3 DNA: TGTGCCAGCAGCGCCAGACTAGCGGGGGGGCTGGGGCAAGAGACCCAGTACTTC

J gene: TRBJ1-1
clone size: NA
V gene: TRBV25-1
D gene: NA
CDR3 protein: CASSDSQRATEAFF
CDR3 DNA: TGTGCCAGCAGTGATTCACAACGGGCGACTGAAGCTTTCTTT

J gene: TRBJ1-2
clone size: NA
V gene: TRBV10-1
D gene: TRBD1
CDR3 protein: CASSGSLKGARGNGYTF
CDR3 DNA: TGCGCCAGCAGTGGTTCTCTAAAGGGGGCGCGTGGGAATGGCTACACCTTC

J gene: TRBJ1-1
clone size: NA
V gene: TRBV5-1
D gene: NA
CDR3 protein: CASSGSDGMNTEAFF
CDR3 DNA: TGCGCCAGCAGCGGATCGGACGGGATGAACACTGAAGCTTTCTTT

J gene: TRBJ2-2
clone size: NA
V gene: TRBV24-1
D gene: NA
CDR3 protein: CATSDLGQNTGELFF
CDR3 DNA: TGTGCCACCAGTGATTTGGGACAGAACACCGGGGAGCTGTTTTTT

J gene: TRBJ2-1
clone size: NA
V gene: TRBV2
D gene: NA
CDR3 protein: CASSEVGLGEQFF
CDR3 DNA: TGTGCCAGCAGTGAAGTAGGGCTAGGTGAGCAGTTCTTC

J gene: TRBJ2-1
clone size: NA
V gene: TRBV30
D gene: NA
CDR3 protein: CAWKEMNRADEQFF
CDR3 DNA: TGTGCCTGGAAAGAGATGAACAGGGCCGATGAGCAGTTCTTC

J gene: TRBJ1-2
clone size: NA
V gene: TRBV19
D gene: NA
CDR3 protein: CATRDDVGGYTF
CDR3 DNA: TGTGCCACTAGAGATGACGTTGGGGGCTACACCTTC

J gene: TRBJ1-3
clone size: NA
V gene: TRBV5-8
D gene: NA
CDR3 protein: CASIYAGVSGNTIYF
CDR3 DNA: TGTGCCAGCATCTACGCCGGGGTCTCTGGAAACACCATATATTTT

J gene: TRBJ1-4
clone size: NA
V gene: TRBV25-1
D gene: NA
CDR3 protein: CASSPWGVTNEKLFF
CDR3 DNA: TGTGCCAGCAGTCCATGGGGAGTTACTAATGAAAAACTGTTTTTT

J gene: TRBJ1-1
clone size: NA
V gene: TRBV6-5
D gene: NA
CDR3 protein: CASSSQGNKAFF
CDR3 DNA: TGTGCCAGCAGTTCACAGGGAAACAAAGCTTTCTTT

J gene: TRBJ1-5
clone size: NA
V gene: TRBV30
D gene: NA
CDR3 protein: CAWSVGGIEPQHF
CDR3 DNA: TGTGCCTGGAGTGTAGGGGGAATAGAGCCCCAGCATTTT

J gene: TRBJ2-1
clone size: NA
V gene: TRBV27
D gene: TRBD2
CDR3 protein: CASSFFGRGGVNEQFF
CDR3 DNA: TGTGCCAGCAGTTTCTTTGGGAGGGGAGGGGTGAATGAGCAGTTCTTC

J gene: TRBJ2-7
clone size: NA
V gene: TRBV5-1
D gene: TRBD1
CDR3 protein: CASSLDRGHYEQYF
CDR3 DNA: TGCGCCAGCAGCTTGGACAGGGGGCACTACGAGCAGTACTTC

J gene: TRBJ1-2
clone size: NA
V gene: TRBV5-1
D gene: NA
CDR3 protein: CASSLEGTVYGYTF
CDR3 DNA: TGCGCCAGCAGCTTGGAAGGGACGGTCTATGGCTACACCTTC

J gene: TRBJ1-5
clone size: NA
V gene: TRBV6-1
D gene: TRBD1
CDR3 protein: CASSEAVDRGNQPQHF
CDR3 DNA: TGTGCCAGCAGTGAAGCGGTAGACAGGGGCAATCAGCCCCAGCATTTT

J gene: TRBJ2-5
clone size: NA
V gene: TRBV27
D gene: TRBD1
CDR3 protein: CANSGDSREETQYF
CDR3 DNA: TGTGCAAACTCCGGGGACAGCAGGGAGGAGACCCAGTACTTC

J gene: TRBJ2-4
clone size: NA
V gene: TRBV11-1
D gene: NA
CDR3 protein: CASSLLRGTKNIQYF
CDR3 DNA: TGTGCCAGCAGCTTGTTACGGGGAACCAAAAACATTCAGTACTTC

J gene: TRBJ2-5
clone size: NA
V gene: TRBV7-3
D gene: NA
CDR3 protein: CASSLGAGFAAQYF
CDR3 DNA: TGTGCCAGCAGCTTAGGGGCAGGGTTTGCTGCCCAGTACTTC

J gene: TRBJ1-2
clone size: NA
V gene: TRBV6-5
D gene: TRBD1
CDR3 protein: CASKPDRGLGYGYTF
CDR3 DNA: TGTGCCAGCAAACCAGACAGGGGGCTTGGCTATGGCTACACCTTC

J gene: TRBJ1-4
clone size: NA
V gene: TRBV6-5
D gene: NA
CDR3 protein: CASSYRGRGEKLFF
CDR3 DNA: TGTGCCAGCAGTTACAGGGGACGCGGTGAAAAACTGTTTTTT